The present entry profiles one T cell receptor beta chain with its context. Its antigen is not identified. A much larger clone is a single base away; this may be a read error. A single record per CDR3 protein comes from TCRdb applying MiXCR to the PCR reads. This repertoire shows some 93,000 distinct CDR3 sequences, approximately 22% found once; its top ten account for approximately 1.1%. The record originates from a study of molecular identifiers for immune sequencing clone quantification. CDR1 is SEHNR, CDR2 FQNEAQ, per germline (reference sequence). This CDR3 comprises 12 residues. Study results and limitations: Clones above 20 RNA copies contained over 98% of effector molecules and under 1% of naive molecules.

The source material was naive CD8+ T cells from blood, with Jurkat cell RNA spiked in. As for subset: FACS-sorted CD8+CD4-CCR7+CD45RA+ naive T cells. The clonotype was recovered from a human donor in good health. Some libraries in this study had Jurkat cell RNA spiked in. This sequence joins TRBV7-9 and TRBJ2-7; D is unresolved. The chain's CDR3 is CASSYAGGERYF. CDR3 coding DNA: TGTGCCAGCAGCTACGCCGGTGGCGAGCGGTACTTC.